A single sample is the source of the 7 T cell receptor beta chains below, sequenced in a study of blood T cell repertoires in COVID-19. Only in-frame clones appear in the TCRdb table, and some are missing; sequencing was by immunoSEQ multiplex PCR. The repertoire consists of under 250,000 clones, with around 83% occurring once and the leading ten covering approximately 1.2%. Sample: PBMCs or T cells enriched from blood (not recorded which). These receptors were obtained from a woman in her 40s with acute COVID-19.

V and J are TRBV4-3 and TRBJ2-7; 10 positions match TRBD2. The CDR3 runs 17 residues. CDR1 and CDR2 (germline): LGHNA, YSLEER. Trimming took 0 bases from V and 9 from J; bases not matched to a gene: 14. The DNA of the CDR3 is TGCGCCAGCAGCCAAGACCCCCCCAGCGGGGGGGCTGAGAGGCAGTACTTC. This sequence encodes CASSQDPPSGGAERQYF.

V is TRBV4-1 and J is TRBJ2-1, with 7 bases identical to TRBD2. The germline CDR1 and CDR2 sequences are MGHRA and YSYEKL. This CDR3 spans 15 amino acids. The V gene end was trimmed by 6 bases and the J gene end by 4 bases; junction bases not matched to a gene: 9. DNA of the CDR3: TGCGCCAGCAGTCAGGGTGCGGGAGAGTACAATGAGCAGTTCTTC. It codes for CASSQGAGEYNEQFF.

This clone has just a few counts. The J gene is TRBJ2-2, the V gene TRBV2; TRBD2 matches 9 bases. The ends lost 6 bases at V and 5 bases at J; junction bases unmatched: 4. This CDR3 comprises 14 residues. CDR1 is SNHLY and CDR2 is FYNNEI in the germline V gene. The CDR3 is CASRAGGGTGELFF. The CDR3 nucleotides read TGTGCCAGCAGAGCGGGAGGCGGGACCGGGGAGCTGTTTTTT.

The chain joins TRBV5-1 to TRBJ1-1; D uncertain. This CDR3 is 14 amino acids long. Trimming took 3 bases from V and 1 from J, leaving 10 bases between them. In germline, CDR1 is SGHRS, CDR2 YFSETQ. The CDR3 loop is CASSYPMANTEAFF. In nucleotides, the CDR3 is TGCGCCAGCAGCTACCCGATGGCGAACACTGAAGCTTTCTTT.

The rearrangement joins TRBV3-1 (or the pseudogene TRBV3-2) to TRBJ2-1, with D tentatively TRBD1 (6 bases). The CDR3 runs 13 residues. The V and J ends lost 0 bases and 16 bases respectively, with 16 bases between them. Germline-derived CDR1 and CDR2 are LGHDT and YNNKEL (reference sequence). CDR3 bases: TGTGCCAGCAGCCAAGACCCATTACAGGGACAATTCTTC. Its translation: CASSQDPLQGQFF.

V and J are TRBV30 and TRBJ2-7; a possible D gene is TRBD1 (6 bases). The germline V and J ends were trimmed by 4 bases and 0 bases, with 13 bases remaining between them. CDR3 length: 14 residues. From germline, CDR1 is GTSNPN and CDR2 SVGIG (reference sequence). Here the CDR3 reads CAWTWGRDSYEQYF. DNA for the CDR3: TGTGCCTGGACCTGGGGGCGAGACTCCTACGAGCAGTACTTC.

The chain employs TRBV6-5 and TRBJ2-7, with D possibly being TRBD2 (6 bases). Germline V gives CDR1 MNHEY, CDR2 SVGAGI. V lost 6 bases and J lost 4, with 13 bases in between. The CDR3 is made up of 13 amino acids. This chain's CDR3 is CASSPPGEYEQYF. The CDR3 DNA sequence: TGTGCCAGCAGCCCACCGGGGGAATACGAGCAGTACTTC.